This entry is about one TCR beta chain. Its recognized antigen is unknown. No base quality information exists; no much larger clone differs at one position. The time point label, read with the paper, signifies: 12 months on ibrutinib. For TCR beta library preparation, roughly 2.2 micrograms of genomic DNA was extracted from cryopreserved PBMCs. Longitudinal blood samples from CLL patients receiving ibrutinib monotherapy were subjected to high-throughput TCR beta sequencing. The patients were enrolled in a single-center, open-label phase 2 trial of ibrutinib monotherapy. From the germline V gene (reference sequence), CDR1 is LNHDA and CDR2 is SQIVND. V is cut back by 3 bases and J by 0 bases, with 8 bases in the junction unmatched. The CDR3 sequence holds 18 residues, the cysteine and phenylalanine included. Solely the CDR3 DNA is kept, with 54 bases framed from the first base. A MiSeq instrument was used for deep resolution sequencing, which targeted depths ranging from 1 in 1 million up to 1 in 200,000 T cells, with coverage averaging 10x for each clonotype. TCR beta libraries were generated with the immunoSEQ hsTCRB Kit. As for the original processing: Data were analyzed with ImmunoSEQ Data Assistant and ImmunoSEQ Analyzer, with V, D and J genes assigned per IMGT definitions. Clonality, which ranges from 0 to 1, was calculated by subtracting the normalized Shannon entropy of productive rearrangement frequencies from one. Public clonotype analysis was restricted to overrepresented clonotypes comprising at least 0.05% of each patient's repertoire. Around 14 repertoires from age-matched healthy donors, obtained from immuneACCESS, served as clonality controls. TCRdb limited this immuneACCESS table to in-frame rearrangements with V and J called. A share of clones is missing; checked studies link under half to unresolved V genes, and the rest is unexplained. The V and J calls and clone size are taken from that table; D and trimming were inferred from the DNA. In all, the sample holds 50,000 to 65,000 clones, and approximately 57% of those were seen once. Of the sample, 14% to 15% falls within the top ten clones.

The data were taken from a study of cytotoxic CD8 clonotypes in ibrutinib-treated CLL (dated by TCRdb to about 2021). The study in broad terms: The cohort had 11 relapsed/refractory and 15 treatment-naive patients; around 17 were IGHV unmutated. Longitudinal samples were obtainable from about 30% of the 86 participants in the trial. Cryopreserved peripheral blood mononuclear cells were collected at three points: before therapy, at response, and at either sustained remission or disease progression. Patients were still on ibrutinib when every remission and progressive disease sample was collected. Responses were partial in around 24 patients and complete in 2; after median approximately 69 months follow-up, about 14 stayed in remission and about twelve progressed. Samples averaged approximately 260,000 productive templates and approximately 100,000 productive rearrangements. The response samples were drawn at a median of approximately 11 months into treatment, with a range of about 6 to 36 months.

What the research found in general, with its limitations: Sampling times were not matched between patients in sustained remission and patients whose disease was progressing, and lymph node repertoires were not examined. Public clonotypes were rare and either shrank or stayed stable during treatment, and the rise in clonality at ibrutinib response reflected expansion of private clonotypes. At ibrutinib response clonality went up, during sustained remission it held steady, and at progression it dropped back toward baseline. Baseline clonality was found to be higher than that of age-matched healthy donors and was strongly correlated with circulating CD8+ T-cell counts.

The receptor's source is a human donor with chronic lymphocytic leukemia. The chain employs TRBV19 and TRBJ2-3; TRBD2 matches 11 bases in the middle. Material: PBMCs, obtained after 12 months of ibrutinib treatment. The DNA reads TGTGCCAGTAGTATTGGGACTAGCGGTTTTGCTAGCACAGATACGCAGTATTTT. This codes for CASSIGTSGFASTDTQYF. With the rest looked up from the reference TRBV19 and TRBJ2-3 genes rather than sequenced, the full variable domain is DGGITQSPKYLFRKEGQNVTLSCEQNLNHDAMYWYRQDPGQGLRLIYYSQIVNDFQKGDIAEGYSVSREKKESFPLTVTSAQKNPTAFYLCASSIGTSGFASTDTQYFGPGTRLTVL.